This TCR beta chain comes out of a study of cytomegalovirus exposure and HLA in healthy donors. Background on the study: Of around 410 genotyped donors, more than 65% grouped in the Caucasian-associated ancestry cluster.

As for this clone: Its target is not known.

The PCR had 60 Vbeta and 13 Jbeta primers. Clones were sequenced by immunoSEQ multiplex PCR, and TCRdb holds only the in-frame ones, with some missing. Counted here are 120,000 or so clones, more than 70% occurring once; the ten biggest clones make up about 0.22%. The germline CDR1 and CDR2 sequences are SGHTA and FQGNSA. CDR3 length: 16 residues. The V segment lost 7 bases and the J segment 14 bases; nucleotides outside the gene matches: 18. General observations from the study: For cytomegalovirus status, the classifier reportedly gave diagnoses with high specificity and sensitivity. Later analysis found that TCR beta chains associated with HLA were more clonally expanded than other, equally common chains. A list of approximately 160 TCR beta chains associated with cytomegalovirus was given.

This sequence was found in a man aged 45 to 65 in good health and CMV-seronegative. This rearrangement joins TRBV7-2 to TRBJ2-3, with 13 positions matching TRBD2. Sequencing was carried out using PBMCs. CDR3 residues: CASTLTPGTSGALRYF. Written as DNA, the CDR3 is TGTGCCAGCACCCTCACCCCCGGGACTAGCGGGGCCCTTCGGTATTTT.